This entry concerns a single T cell receptor beta chain. The antigen is unknown. This sample is drawn from a study of blood T cells in healthy people across ages. A J-beta primer mix and a sample-barcoded 5' primer were used in a second PCR of roughly 6 to 11 cycles. One entry per CDR3 protein, called by TCRdb with MiXCR from the 5' RACE reads. The sample records roughly 730,000 distinct CDR3 sequences, roughly 50% being singletons. Germline lookup yields CDR1 MDHEN and CDR2 SYDVKM. CDR3 size: 13 residues. The V gene lost 3 bases and the J gene lost 0 bases, with 3 bases spanning the gap. Study observations and caveats: Both higher diversity and more naive CD4+ cells marked long-lived donors when set against aged donors.

The material sequenced was blood. The chain combines TRBV28 with TRBJ1-3; D gene uncertain. This TCR derives from a middle-aged man in good health. The CDR3 sequence is CASSLPSGNTIYF. In nucleotides, the CDR3 is TGTGCCAGCAGTTTGCCCTCTGGAAACACCATATATTTT. Using reference TRBV28 and TRBJ1-3 for the parts outside the CDR3, the full variable domain is DVKVTQSSRYLVKRTGEKVFLECVQDMDHENMFWYRQDPGLGLRLIYFSYDVKMKEKGDIPEGYSVSREKKERFSLILESASTNQTSMYLCASSLPSGNTIYFGEGSWLTVV.